What follows describes a single T cell receptor (beta chain). Its specific antigen is unknown. One base away there is no much larger clone; base qualities are not given. From the cysteine up to the phenylalanine, the CDR3 has a length of 13 residues. Only the CDR3 DNA is retained, 39 bases long and in frame from the first base. Per the germline V gene, SQVTM is the CDR1 and ANQGSEA is the CDR2. Germline trimming: 7 bases from V, 10 bases from J; junction bases outside gene matches: 10. This specimen belongs to a study of blood T cell repertoires in COVID-19 (dated by TCRdb to 2020 to 2022). Background for the entire study: Samples covering the acute and convalescent phases of COVID-19 were provided by collaborators in the United States, Italy and Spain. The sample metadata nearly always contained a de-identified subject ID, COVID-19 status, age in years and sex. The dataset comprised deeply sampled blood TCRbeta repertoires from subjects exposed to, actively infected with, or recovered from COVID-19. A freely available public database, intended as a resource for researchers studying the immune response to SARS-CoV-2, is where the repertoires were released. Where available, HLA class I and class II types were taken from metadata supplied by the sample provider and were not determined by assay-based typing. Samples came from the ongoing ImmuneRACE study (first 160 participants) plus 1,254 subjects from 6 global collaborators. The material from the prospective study consisted of cDNA or gDNA derived from T cells, B-cell-depleted T cells, or PBMCs.

Collaborating institutions collected whole blood in K2EDTA tubes following their own protocols. For TCRbeta analysis, collaborators shipped samples in one of three forms: frozen whole blood, isolated PBMCs, or DNA extracted from either of those sample types. The immunoSEQ Assay, a bias-controlled multiplex PCR, was used to amplify TCRbeta CDR3 regions from genomic DNA. As for how the authors treated the data: The number of nucleated cells in each sample was estimated from the amplification of reference gene primers within the assay. To quantify the absolute abundance of each unique TCRbeta CDR3 rearrangement, sequence reads were collapsed and filtered. For each sample, productive Simpson clonality was calculated as the square root of Simpson's diversity index across productive rearrangements. TCRdb re-hosts the immuneACCESS table, in-frame sequences only. Its copies lack some clones; in the studies checked, an unresolved V gene accounts for under half of them, and the cause for the rest is not known. V and J calls and clone size are those listed in that table; D and trimming were worked out from the DNA. The sample records 150,000 to 200,000 clones, roughly nine tenths of which are singletons. Roughly 25% of the sample belongs to the ten largest clones.

Points the paper makes about the study in general: Clinical and demographic metadata were provided uncurated, with the amount varying by source and participant.

The chain was built from TRBV29-1 and TRBJ2-1, and TRBD1 matches 10 of the central bases. Sequences were obtained from peripheral blood. This clonotype was obtained from a man in his 60s with acute or convalescent COVID-19. The bases read TGCAGCGCTGACAGGGGGCGAGTCCGGGAGCAGTTCTTC. Translated, this gives CSADRGRVREQFF.